This TCR beta chain appears in the sequencing data of a study of control samples from healthy donors and cancer patients. Using immunoSEQ multiplex PCR, the repertoire was profiled, and TCRdb retains in-frame clones only, with some absent. This table holds some 410,000 clones, around 90% found once. The specimen sequenced was PBMCs. This TCR was sampled from a man aged 40-50 years with head and neck cancer.

The CDR3: CASSSPGTRQPQHF. DNA of the CDR3: TGTGCCAGCAGCTCCCCAGGGACGCGTCAGCCCCAGCATTTT. The chain employs TRBV7-9 and TRBJ1-5; possible D gene TRBD1, 5 bases. Trimming cost V 4 bases and J 6 bases, with 13 bases left between them. CDR3 size: 14 residues. CDR1 is SEHNR, CDR2 FQNEAQ, per germline (reference sequence).